This T cell receptor (beta chain) was found in a study of post-analysis software for immune sequencing data. With regard to this clonotype: Its antigen is not known.

Notes on the study in general: TRBV segments more frequent in patients than in controls numbered roughly 5 and included TRBV5-6, TRBV5-1 and TRBV20-1. When the samples were clustered directly with F measure, those that had been prepared in the same batch showed strong co-clustering.

Germline values: CDR1 SGHTA, CDR2 FQGNSA. The CDR3 has 15 residues. Trimming pared 4 bases from V and 8 bases from J, leaving 18 bases between. Unique molecular identifiers were present in the TCR beta cDNA libraries. One entry per CDR3 protein, called by TCRdb with MiXCR from the PCR reads. The sample yields under 900,000 distinct CDR3 sequences, approximately 53% seen once. Sequencing was done on a sample of blood. The chain uses TRBV7-2 and TRBJ2-1; D assignment may be TRBD1 or TRBD2 (5 bases each). This sequence was found in a girl aged 5 to 17 with multiple sclerosis. CDR3 sequence reads: CASSYAPSGPHEQFF. CDR3 nucleotide sequence: TGTGCCAGCAGCTACGCCCCCTCGGGGCCCCATGAGCAGTTCTTC.